This TCR beta chain was identified during a study of blood T cells in healthy people across ages. General observations from the study: No conclusive comparison of naive versus antigen-experienced cells was possible with unsorted PBMCs. Comparison with aged donors showed that long-lived donors had more naive CD4+ cells and higher diversity.

Note on this clonotype: Its cognate antigen is unknown.

Next came a second PCR, run for about 7 to 12 cycles, which used a sample-barcoded 5' primer along with a J-beta primer mix. TCRdb passed the 5' RACE reads through MiXCR, listing each CDR3 protein once. The table shows some 1.7 million distinct CDR3 sequences, with approximately 30% occurring only once. CDR1 and CDR2 (germline): SGHRS, YFSETQ. Deletions cut 4 bases from V and 0 bases from J, with 14 bases between. This CDR3 is built from 15 residues. The V gene is TRBV5-1, the J gene TRBJ2-7, with D perhaps TRBD1 or TRBD2 (5 bases each). Input material: blood. This clonotype was obtained from a woman aged 25 to 39 in good health. CDR3: CASSAEGTSSYEQYF. In DNA, the CDR3 is TGCGCCAGCAGCGCGGAAGGGACGAGCTCCTACGAGCAGTACTTC.